The following is a T cell receptor (beta chain) sequence with its context. CDR1 and CDR2 from the germline V gene are KGHSH and LQKENI. The CDR3 spans 13 residues. Losses at the gene ends were 6 bases for V and 7 bases for J; bases not matched to a gene: 7. The table came from immunoSEQ multiplex PCR; TCRdb's copy has only in-frame clones and leaves some out. The table has hundreds of thousands of clones, around 81% seen once. This specimen belongs to a study of blood T cell repertoires in COVID-19. Study information: Italy, Spain and the United States were the sources of the convalescent and acute COVID-19 samples. In each case, the material was cDNA or gDNA derived from T cells, B-cell-depleted T cells, or PBMCs.

The chain carries TRBV18 and TRBJ1-2, with 8 bases lining up with TRBD1. This TCR derives from a woman over 75 with COVID-19, enrolled during active disease. The sequenced material came from peripheral blood. CDR3 sequence (DNA): TGTGCCAGCTCTCTATACAGGGGGATTGGCTACACCTTC. This encodes CASSLYRGIGYTF.